One sample yielded the 22 T cell receptor beta chains listed below, sequenced in a study of shared clonotypes between healthy human individuals. The method was immunoSEQ multiplex PCR; TCRdb's version includes in-frame clones alone and lacks a portion of them. The sample has about 1.5 million clones; approximately 98% are singletons. The specimen was naive CD4+ T cells sorted from blood. Subset of the sample: CD45RA+ positively selected. The origin of the receptors is a man between 25 and 39 years old in good health.

This sequence joins TRBV7-3 and TRBJ2-5, with D perhaps matching TRBD1 or TRBD2 (5 bases each). This CDR3 has 14 residues. Germline values: CDR1 SGHTA, CDR2 FQGTGA. The V and J ends lost 4 bases and 9 bases respectively, with 18 bases between them. The CDR3 nucleotides read TGTGCCAGCAGCTCCGGGATAGCAGAAGGGGCCCAGTACTTC. This encodes CASSSGIAEGAQYF.

The J gene is TRBJ1-4, the V gene TRBV28; no clear D. The CDR3 totals 14 residues. CDR1 is MDHEN, CDR2 SYDVKM, per germline. The V gene lost 7 bases and the J gene lost 2 bases, with 11 bases spanning the gap. CDR3 sequence reads: CASNLGITNEKLFF. CDR3 nucleotides: TGTGCCAGCAATTTGGGCATTACTAATGAAAAACTGTTTTTT.

This chain links TRBV28 with TRBJ1-1; D not resolved. CDR3 size: 13 residues. Germline loops: CDR1 MDHEN, CDR2 SYDVKM. Trimming pared 7 bases from V and 1 base from J, leaving 10 bases between. CDR3 in DNA: TGTGCCAGCAACATACAGTGGAACACTGAAGCTTTCTTT. Encoded protein: CASNIQWNTEAFF.

The J gene is TRBJ1-4, the V gene TRBV13, with TRBD1 matching 7 bases. Unmatched junction bases numbered 4, after V lost 5 bases and J lost 10 bases. CDR1 is PRHDT, CDR2 FYEKMQ, per germline (reference sequence). The CDR3 spans 12 residues. As DNA, the CDR3 is TGTGCCAGCAGCGACCGGGACAGAAAACTGTTTTTT. It encodes CASSDRDRKLFF.

The chain couples TRBV4-1 to TRBJ1-5; TRBD1 agrees at 9 bases. CDR1 is MGHRA and CDR2 is YSYEKL in the germline V gene. V dropped 1 base and J dropped 3; count of bases not matched to a gene: 1. The CDR3 has 15 amino acids. The CDR3 DNA is TGCGCCAGCAGCCAAGGACAGGGGGACAATCAGCCCCAGCATTTT. This encodes CASSQGQGDNQPQHF.

The chain uses TRBV28 and TRBJ1-5, with no clear D. V was shortened by 2 bases and J by 6 bases, with 14 bases between the two germline ends. This CDR3 spans 15 amino acids. The germline V gene encodes CDR1 MDHEN and CDR2 SYDVKM. In DNA form, the CDR3 reads TGTGCCAGCAGTTTACATGGGGTCCGGGGTCAGCCCCAGCATTTT. Its translation: CASSLHGVRGQPQHF.

This clone was observed once. The chain has TRBV2 and TRBJ2-5; D remains unclear. Germline assignment: CDR1 SNHLY and CDR2 FYNNEI. Trimming stripped 3 bases from V and 4 bases from J, with 6 bases between. This CDR3 has 12 amino acids. CDR3 sequence reads: CASSDDGETQYF. CDR3 nucleotide sequence: TGTGCCAGCAGTGATGATGGAGAGACCCAGTACTTC.

The V call is TRBV5-1, the J call TRBJ2-7; weak D call: TRBD2 (6 bases). The germline V gene encodes CDR1 SGHRS and CDR2 YFSETQ. V dropped 0 bases and J dropped 6 bases, with 13 bases sitting between them. This CDR3 has 14 residues. The CDR3 region has the DNA TGCGCCAGCAGCTTGGACCGGGGGAACGGCGAGCAGTACTTC. This sequence encodes CASSLDRGNGEQYF.

The chain uses TRBV9 and TRBJ2-3; 7 nucleotides match TRBD1. CDR1 is SGDLS, CDR2 YYNGEE, per germline. The length of the CDR3 is 15 residues. After removal of 3 bases from V and 6 bases from J, the junction contained 10 bases not matched to a gene. The chain's CDR3 is CASSARDSRGDTQYF. In DNA form, the CDR3 reads TGTGCCAGCAGCGCCCGGGACAGTCGAGGGGATACGCAGTATTTT.

With respect to this clone: Different DNA sequences within this sample yield the same CDR3. The J gene is TRBJ2-3, the V gene TRBV5-1; D unresolved. The germline V and J ends were trimmed by 0 bases and 2 bases, with 7 bases remaining between them. CDR3 length: 14 residues. Germline CDR1 SGHRS, CDR2 YFSETQ. Written as DNA, the CDR3 is TGCGCCAGCAGCTTGGGGCTAAACACAGATACGCAGTATTTT. It specifies CASSLGLNTDTQYF. The variable domain in full, completed from reference TRBV5-1 and TRBJ2-3, reads KAGVTQTPRYLIKTRGQQVTLSCSPISGHRSVSWYQQTPGQGLQFLFEYFSETQRNKGNFPGRFSGRQFSNSRSEMNVSTLELGDSALYLCASSLGLNTDTQYFGPGTRLTVL.

This rearrangement joins TRBV7-2 to TRBJ2-3; D gene ambiguous. V was cut by 0 bases and J by 5 bases, with 6 bases left in between. The CDR3 runs to 13 residues. Germline lookup yields CDR1 SGHTA and CDR2 FQGNSA. The CDR3, as DNA: TGTGCCAGCAGCTTAGCGTTTTTAGATACGCAGTATTTT. The encoded protein is CASSLAFLDTQYF.

This chain links TRBV15 with TRBJ2-2; D not certain. Trimming shortened V by 1 base and J by 5 bases, and 11 bases separated the two germline ends. The CDR3 covers 15 residues. The germline V gene encodes CDR1 LNHNV and CDR2 YYDKDF (reference sequence). The CDR3 coding sequence is TGTGCCACCAGCAGAGTGGCCAGGTCAACCGGGGAGCTGTTTTTT. This translates into CATSRVARSTGELFF.

This sequence joins TRBV11-2 and TRBJ2-7, with 7 nucleotides matching TRBD1. From germline, CDR1 is SGHAT and CDR2 FQNNGV. J gave up 2 bases and V 5 bases, and 9 bases lay outside the gene matches. The CDR3 runs to 15 residues. In DNA, the CDR3 is TGTGCCAGCAGCGCAAAGACAGGGCTCGCCTACGAGCAGTACTTC. Translated: CASSAKTGLAYEQYF. Full variable domain (missing parts from reference TRBV11-2 and TRBJ2-7): EAGVAQSPRYKIIEKRQSVAFWCNPISGHATLYWYQQILGQGPKLLIQFQNNGVVDDSQLPKDRFSAERLKGVDSTLKIQPAKLEDSAVYLCASSAKTGLAYEQYFGPGTRLTVT.

Here the CDR3 DNA reads TGTGCCAGCAGCCCGGGACTTCGGTCGGCCGGGGCCAACGTCCTGACTTTC. It codes for CASSPGLRSAGANVLTF. The chain uses TRBV5-4 and TRBJ2-6; a possible D gene is TRBD2 (6 bases). The V and J ends lost 4 bases and 4 bases respectively, with 18 bases between them. Germline V CDR1 and CDR2: SGHNT, YYREEE (reference sequence). CDR3 length equals 17 residues. The complete variable domain, with remaining parts taken from reference TRBV5-4 and TRBJ2-6, reads ETGVTQSPTHLIKTRGQQVTLRCSSQSGHNTVSWYQQALGQGPQFIFQYYREEENGRGNFPPRFSGLQFPNYSSELNVNALELDDSALYLCASSPGLRSAGANVLTFGAGSRLTVL.

This sequence joins TRBV10-3 and TRBJ1-3; 7 bases are a match to TRBD1. J was trimmed by 0 bases and V by 9 bases; bases with no gene match: 5. In germline, CDR1 is ENHRY, CDR2 SYGVKD. This CDR3 region has 14 residues. The DNA for the CDR3 is TGTGCCATGGGACAGCCGAGCTCTGGAAACACCATATATTTT. Encoded protein: CAMGQPSSGNTIYF.

V gene TRBV30 combines with J gene TRBJ2-3, with 8 bases identical to TRBD2. CDR1 and CDR2 (germline): GTSNPN, SVGIG (reference sequence). The CDR3 has 16 amino acids. V trimming: 2 bases; J trimming: 4 bases; junction bases outside the gene matches: 11. The DNA for the CDR3 is TGTGCCTGGAGTAGTAGTAGCGGGATGTTCGCAGATACGCAGTATTTT. Translation: CAWSSSSGMFADTQYF. The full variable domain, rest sourced from reference TRBV30 and TRBJ2-3, is SQTIHQWPATLVQPVGSPLSLECTVEGTSNPNLYWYRQAAGRGLQLLFYSVGIGQISSEVPQNLSASRPQDRQFILSSKKLLLSDSGFYLCAWSSSSGMFADTQYFGPGTRLTVL.

Only one count was recorded for this clone. The rearrangement links TRBV5-6 to TRBJ2-1; D call uncertain. Germline-derived CDR1 and CDR2 are SGHDT and YYEEEE. The CDR3 covers 13 residues. V lost 6 bases and J lost 5, with 12 bases in between. CDR3 DNA: TGTGCCAGCATCTCGTACATAGACAATGAGCAGTTCTTC. It translates to CASISYIDNEQFF.

The chain is built from TRBV27 and TRBJ2-5, with TRBD2 matching over 7 bases. With V trimmed by 4 bases and J by 3 bases, 5 bases remained unmatched. Germline CDR1 and CDR2: MNHEY and SMNVEV (reference sequence). This CDR3 is built from 14 residues. The CDR3 DNA follows: TGTGCCAGCAGTTCCCTCGGGGGGAAAGAGACCCAGTACTTC. It is translated as CASSSLGGKETQYF.

The rearrangement uses TRBV11-2 and TRBJ2-5; TRBD1 or TRBD2 may be the D gene (5 bases each). The V end lost 6 bases, the J end lost 3 bases, and 17 bases lay between the germline ends. The CDR3 has 15 residues. Germline V gene data show CDR1 as SGHAT and CDR2 as FQNNGV. The CDR3 region is CASSFYGAEEETQYF. In nucleotides, the CDR3 is TGTGCCAGCAGTTTCTACGGGGCGGAGGAAGAGACCCAGTACTTC. Full variable domain (remainder filled in from reference TRBV11-2 and TRBJ2-5): EAGVAQSPRYKIIEKRQSVAFWCNPISGHATLYWYQQILGQGPKLLIQFQNNGVVDDSQLPKDRFSAERLKGVDSTLKIQPAKLEDSAVYLCASSFYGAEEETQYFGPGTRLLVL.

The V call is TRBV14, the J call TRBJ2-6, with D possibly matching TRBD2 (6 bases). V dropped 0 bases and J dropped 0 bases, with 15 bases sitting between them. CDR3 length: 19 residues. Germline-derived CDR1 and CDR2 are SGHDN and FVKESK. The CDR3 sequence is CASSQDARGLHSGANVLTF. In DNA, the CDR3 is TGTGCCAGCAGCCAAGACGCTAGGGGACTCCACTCTGGGGCCAACGTCCTGACTTTC.

The CDR3 region is CASSMSSGYEQYF. CDR3 nucleotide sequence: TGCGCCAGCAGTATGTCTAGCGGTTACGAGCAGTACTTC. The chain combines TRBV5-1 with TRBJ2-7; 7 bases are a match to TRBD2. The CDR3 totals 13 residues. The V gene's germline CDR1 is SGHRS and CDR2 YFSETQ. J lost 4 bases, V lost 5 bases, and 6 bases had no gene match.

This sequence joins TRBV10-1 and TRBJ2-1; D tentatively reads TRBD1 or TRBD2 (5 bases each). This CDR3 region has 14 residues. Looked up from germline, CDR1 is WNHNN and CDR2 is SYGVQD (reference sequence). Deletions cut 8 bases from V and 7 bases from J, with 18 bases between. CDR3 protein: CASGRGTYGNEQFF. CDR3 DNA sequence: TGCGCCAGCGGACGAGGGACCTATGGGAATGAGCAGTTCTTC.